What follows are 21 T cell receptor beta chains derived from one specimen sequenced in a study of metastatic and nonmetastatic thyroid tumors. TCRdb recomputed clones from the PCR reads via MiXCR. The sample holds about 23,000 clones, about a quarter seen once. Each patient came to thyroid surgery without any prior treatment (of any kind). The sample comprised tumor tissue. All receptors derive from a female donor with papillary thyroid cancer or a benign thyroid nodule (not recorded which). Some clones in this sample may be carry-over from other donors' samples.

This clone has ten or more counts. A much larger clone differs by one base, so this may be a read error. The chain carries TRBV20-1 and TRBJ1-5, with a tentative D call TRBD1 (5 bases). The germline V and J ends were trimmed by 1 base and 6 bases, with 13 bases remaining between them. CDR1 and CDR2 (germline): DFQATT, SNEGSKA (reference sequence). This CDR3 is built from 14 residues. In DNA, the CDR3 is TGCAGTGCTAGAGGTGCGTGGGGGGGTCAGCCCCAGCATTTT. It specifies CSARGAWGGQPQHF.

The chain couples TRBV20-1 to TRBJ2-1, with D unresolved. V lost 6 bases to trimming and J lost 4 bases, with 13 bases between them. CDR1 is DFQATT and CDR2 is SNEGSKA in the germline V gene (reference sequence). There are 13 residues in the CDR3. CDR3 loop: CSASPSAYNEQFF. As DNA, the CDR3 is TGCAGTGCAAGTCCCTCGGCGTACAATGAGCAGTTCTTC.

This clone is medium-sized within its sample. The chain has TRBV6-1 and TRBJ1-5; D uncertain. Trimming stripped 6 bases from V and 4 bases from J, with 7 bases between. The CDR3 consists of 12 residues. Germline CDR1 MNHNS, CDR2 SASEGT. The CDR3 DNA reads as TGTGCCAGCAGCTCAACTAATCAGCCCCAGCATTTT. Amino acid sequence: CASSSTNQPQHF.

Many counts were recorded for this clone. This chain uses TRBV20-1 with TRBJ2-5, with D perhaps matching TRBD2 (6 bases). Trimming removed 4 bases from V and 0 bases from J, with 15 bases in between. CDR3 length: 15 amino acids. From germline, CDR1 is DFQATT and CDR2 SNEGSKA (reference sequence). This CDR3 is CSANVWRGHQETQYF. DNA of the CDR3: TGCAGTGCTAACGTTTGGAGGGGACACCAAGAGACCCAGTACTTC.

There are a few counts of this clone. This may arise from a read error, as a much more abundant clone is one base away. The identical CDR3 is also encoded by other nucleotide sequences in the sample. The gene calls are TRBV29-1 and TRBJ2-4; weak D call: TRBD2 (6 bases). CDR1 and CDR2 (germline): SQVTM, ANQGSEA. This CDR3 contains 12 residues. The CDR3 is CSVEYGEDIQYF. In DNA, the CDR3 is TGTAGCGTTGAATACGGGGAGGACATTCAGTACTTC.

By share, this clone ranks as medium-sized (0.01 to 0.1%). The chain combines TRBV20-1 with TRBJ2-1; TRBD1 matches 8 bases. Germline V gene lookup returns CDR1 DFQATT and CDR2 SNEGSKA (reference sequence). V lost 1 base and J lost 4; bases outside the gene matches: 6. The CDR3 has 15 amino acids. CDR3 bases: TGCAGTGCTAGAGCGTACAGGGGGATTTACAATGAGCAGTTCTTC. Residues: CSARAYRGIYNEQFF.

This clone is judged medium-sized. The chain carries TRBV11-2 and TRBJ2-2; 8 positions match TRBD1. This CDR3 contains 16 residues. Losses at the gene ends were 5 bases for V and 2 bases for J; bases not matched to a gene: 7. Germline loops: CDR1 SGHAT, CDR2 FQNNGV. CDR3 in amino acids: CASSPRTGINTGELFF. The CDR3 region has the DNA TGTGCCAGCAGCCCACGGACAGGGATTAACACCGGGGAGCTGTTTTTT.

This clone appeared many times. The chain employs TRBV7-8 and TRBJ2-3; possibly TRBD2 for D (5 bases). This CDR3 contains 15 residues. The V end was cut by 6 bases, the J end by 3 bases, with 16 bases between. CDR1 is SGHVS and CDR2 is FQNEAQ in the germline V gene. CDR3 sequence: CASSQFPSRTDTQYF. For the CDR3, the DNA is TGTGCCAGCAGTCAGTTCCCTAGCCGAACAGATACGCAGTATTTT.

The rearrangement links TRBV12-3 or TRBV12-4 to TRBJ2-3, with 7 bases identical to TRBD2. The CDR3 consists of 15 residues. V lost 6 bases to trimming and J lost 4 bases; unmatched junction nucleotides: 10. CDR3 sequence reads: CASRPLSGRADTQYF. The CDR3 DNA follows: TGTGCCAGCAGGCCCCTATCGGGGAGGGCAGATACGCAGTATTTT.

The chain's CDR3 is CASRRSQGTGPGYTF. The CDR3 nucleotides read TGCGCCAGCCGTCGTTCCCAAGGGACAGGGCCTGGCTACACCTTC. The chain is built from TRBV5-1 and TRBJ1-2, with 9 bases fitting TRBD1. CDR3 size: 15 residues. V shed 7 bases and J 7 bases; nucleotides not matched to a gene: 14. The germline CDR1 and CDR2 sequences are SGHRS and YFSETQ.

This clone is labeled medium-sized (0.01 to 0.1%). V and J are TRBV20-1 and TRBJ1-5; D unresolved. The germline CDR1 and CDR2 sequences are DFQATT and SNEGSKA (reference sequence). This CDR3 has 12 residues. V was pared by 1 base and J by 4 bases, with 5 bases between. Written as DNA, the CDR3 is TGCAGTGCTAGAGGGGGAAATCAGCCCCAGCATTTT. The encoded protein is CSARGGNQPQHF.

This clone was observed a few times. V usage is TRBV20-1 and J usage is TRBJ2-5; D is perhaps TRBD1 (5 bases). V lost 4 bases to trimming and J lost 5 bases, with 14 bases between them. The CDR3 length is 13 residues. Germline CDR1 and CDR2: DFQATT and SNEGSKA (reference sequence). The CDR3 here is CSATLDAGETQYF. The CDR3 nucleotides read TGCAGTGCTACCCTAGACGCAGGGGAGACCCAGTACTTC.

As regards this clone: This may come from a read error, since a much larger clone is one base off. CDR3 sequence reads: CASIPAVELFF. CDR3 sequence (DNA): TGTGCCAGCATCCCCGCAGTGGAGCTGTTTTTT. The chain employs TRBV6-1 and TRBJ2-2; D is unclear. This CDR3 contains 11 residues. Germline V lookup: CDR1 MNHNS, CDR2 SASEGT. The V end was cut by 7 bases, the J end by 10 bases, with 10 bases between.

This clone was recorded many times. V gene TRBV30 combines with J gene TRBJ1-1; 7 bases are a match to TRBD1. V was clipped by 5 bases and J by 0 bases; unmatched bases: 3. The CDR3 is made up of 13 amino acids. Germline CDR1 and CDR2: GTSNPN and SVGIG (reference sequence). The CDR3 DNA is TGTGCCTGGCTGGGACAGATGAACACTGAAGCTTTCTTT. Its protein product is CAWLGQMNTEAFF.

This sequence joins TRBV30 and TRBJ1-5; 11 bases fit TRBD1. The germline V gene has CDR1 GTSNPN and CDR2 SVGIG (reference sequence). V shed 5 bases and J 5 bases; nucleotides not matched to a gene: 5. CDR3 length equals 14 residues. CDR3 in amino acids: CAWGTGGGDQPQHF. Here the CDR3 DNA reads TGTGCCTGGGGGACAGGGGGTGGGGATCAGCCCCAGCATTTT.

This clone showed up just a few times. The chain recombines TRBV27 with TRBJ2-7, with a possible D match to TRBD1 (6 bases). Germline V gives CDR1 MNHEY, CDR2 SMNVEV (reference sequence). The CDR3 has 13 residues. V was shortened by 5 bases and J by 4 bases, with 12 bases between the two germline ends. CDR3 amino acids: CASSPAGEYEQYF. The CDR3 DNA reads TGTGCCAGCAGTCCTGCAGGGGAATACGAGCAGTACTTC.

Judged by abundance, this clone is medium-sized. V gene TRBV6-1 combines with J gene TRBJ2-7; unclear D gene. CDR1 is MNHNS and CDR2 is SASEGT in the germline V gene. The CDR3 has 11 amino acids. Trimming removed 8 bases from V and 3 bases from J, with 8 bases in between. CDR3 sequence (DNA): TGTGCCAGCTTATGGGGCTACGAGCAGTACTTC. Amino acids: CASLWGYEQYF.

This clone came up a few times. This chain joins TRBV12-3 or TRBV12-4 and TRBJ2-1, with D uncertain. The CDR3 is made up of 12 amino acids. V was clipped by 6 bases and J by 7 bases, with 10 bases between them. The CDR3 DNA reads TGTGCCAGCAGCCAGATGGGTAATGAGCAGTTCTTC. It translates to CASSQMGNEQFF.

This clone came up many times. The rearrangement joins TRBV3-1 to TRBJ1-1, with no clear D. The CDR3 consists of 15 residues. CDR1 and CDR2 (germline): LGHDT, YNNKEL (reference sequence). V lost 1 base, J lost 1 base, and 10 bases lay in between. The CDR3 sequence is CASSQASRPNTEAFF. In DNA form, the CDR3 reads TGTGCCAGCAGCCAAGCAAGTCGTCCGAACACTGAAGCTTTCTTT.

The rearrangement links TRBV27 to TRBJ1-1; the D gene is possibly TRBD1 (6 bases). This CDR3 is built from 14 residues. Between the trimmed V and J ends, which lost 6 bases and 5 bases, there was a span of 16 bases. The V gene's germline CDR1 is MNHEY and CDR2 SMNVEV (reference sequence). The CDR3 bases are TGTGCCAGCAGACAACAGGGTAGTAAAACTGAAGCTTTCTTT. Its translation is CASRQQGSKTEAFF.

This clone is medium-sized by share. This rearrangement joins TRBV6-1 to TRBJ1-6, with D possibly TRBD1 on 6 matching bases. The CDR3 consists of 15 residues. Germline V gene sequence: CDR1 MNHNS, CDR2 SASEGT. V lost 5 bases, J lost 10 bases, and 18 bases lay in between. CDR3 nucleotides: TGTGCCAGCAGTCAACAATCAGGGGATGGCTCACCCCTCCACTTT. Translating it yields CASSQQSGDGSPLHF.